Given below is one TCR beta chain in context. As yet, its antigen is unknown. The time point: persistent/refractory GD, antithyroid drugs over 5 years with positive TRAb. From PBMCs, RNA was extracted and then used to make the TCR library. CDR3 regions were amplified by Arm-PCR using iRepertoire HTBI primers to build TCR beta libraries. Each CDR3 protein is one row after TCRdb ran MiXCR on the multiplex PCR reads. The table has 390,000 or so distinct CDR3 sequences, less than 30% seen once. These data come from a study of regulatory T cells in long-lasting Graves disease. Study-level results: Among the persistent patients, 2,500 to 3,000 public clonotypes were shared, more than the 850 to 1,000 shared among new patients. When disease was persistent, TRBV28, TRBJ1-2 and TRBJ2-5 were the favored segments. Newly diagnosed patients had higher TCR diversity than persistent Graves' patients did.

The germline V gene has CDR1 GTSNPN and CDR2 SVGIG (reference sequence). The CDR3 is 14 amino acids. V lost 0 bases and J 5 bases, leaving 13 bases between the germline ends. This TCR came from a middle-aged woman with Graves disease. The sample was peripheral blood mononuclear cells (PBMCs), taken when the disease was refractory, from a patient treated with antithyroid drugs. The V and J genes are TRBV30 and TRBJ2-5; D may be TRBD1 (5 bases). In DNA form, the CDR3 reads TGTGCCTGGAGTGTCGGGCAGGGTGGCGAGACCCAGTACTTC. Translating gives CAWSVGQGGETQYF.